This is a list of T cell receptor beta chains from one sample in a study of response to subunit inactivated influenza vaccine. MiXCR, applied by TCRdb to the RT-PCR reads, yields one record per CDR3 protein. The table shows about 520,000 distinct CDR3 sequences, with around 7.9% occurring only once. The sequences come from PBMCs from blood, collected roughly 24 months after vaccination. The receptors were sampled from a man aged 45-69 years who received an inactivated influenza vaccine. Both conserved end residues are part of each CDR3. D genes are given only for firm matches. Clone size appears in some rows only: once, few, many, or a class for an expanded clone.

D gene,J gene,V gene,clone size,CDR3 DNA,CDR3 protein
.,TRBJ2-3,TRBV20-1,many,TGCAGTGCTAGAGATCCCCCAGATACGCAGTATTTT,CSARDPPDTQYF
.,TRBJ2-7,TRBV20-1,many,TGCAGTGCTAGAGATCGGAGTCAGGGAAAACCCGAGCAGTACTTC,CSARDRSQGKPEQYF
.,TRBJ2-5,TRBV24-1,once,TGTGCCACCAGTGAGGGGGGGGCTAGTGGAGAGACCCAGTACTTC,CATSEGGASGETQYF
TRBD2,TRBJ2-1,TRBV10-3,.,TGTGCCATCAGTGAGTCGGGGAGGGCCCTCGGGGGCAATGAGCAGTTCTTC,CAISESGRALGGNEQFF
TRBD2,TRBJ2-5,TRBV11-2,few,TGTGCCAGCAGCTTTCGGAGGACTAGCGGGAGACCTGAGACCCAGTACTTC,CASSFRRTSGRPETQYF
.,TRBJ1-2,TRBV25-1,few,TGTGCCAGCAGTGAGGCGGTTCCCTATGGCTACACCTTC,CASSEAVPYGYTF
.,TRBJ2-2,TRBV4-1,.,TGCGCCAGCAGCCAAGTTTCGGGATTCGGGGAGCTGTTTTTT,CASSQVSGFGELFF
.,TRBJ1-6,TRBV10-3,.,TGTGCCATCAGTGCCGAGACTTCAAATTCACCCCTCCACTTT,CAISAETSNSPLHF
.,TRBJ2-4,TRBV10-3,many,TGTGCCATCAGTGGGGGTCCATCCCACAAAAACATTCAGTACTTC,CAISGGPSHKNIQYF
TRBD1,TRBJ1-4,TRBV20-1,few,TGCAGTGCTAGAGCCGACAGGGCATCGGCTAATGAAAAACTGTTTTTT,CSARADRASANEKLFF
.,TRBJ2-3,TRBV4-1,few,TGCGCCAGCTGGGGGGTGGGCACAGATACGCAGTATTTT,CASWGVGTDTQYF
TRBD2,TRBJ2-7,TRBV4-3,.,TGCGCCAGCAGCCAAGTGGCTCGTAGGCGGACTAGCGGAGAACCCTACGAGCAGTACTTC,CASSQVARRRTSGEPYEQYF
.,TRBJ2-2,TRBV3-1,few,TGTGCCAGCAGCCAGGAGACAGTAATCACCGGGGAGCTGTTTTTT,CASSQETVITGELFF
TRBD1,TRBJ2-7,TRBV27,few,TGTGCCAGCAGTTTATCAACCGGACAGGTCTCCTACGAGCAGTACTTC,CASSLSTGQVSYEQYF
.,TRBJ1-4,TRBV12-3/TRBV12-4,.,TGTGCCAGCAGTTTGCACAGGGTTGGCGAAAAACTGTTTTTT,CASSLHRVGEKLFF
.,TRBJ2-1,TRBV27,.,TGTGCCAGCAGTCCCCCCGGGAGCCTATACAATGAGCAGTTCTTC,CASSPPGSLYNEQFF
.,TRBJ2-7,TRBV4-2,few,TGTGCCAGCAGCCCCGTGGGAACGACACCCACTGAGGGCTACGAGCAGTACTTC,CASSPVGTTPTEGYEQYF
.,TRBJ2-5,TRBV12-3/TRBV12-4,.,TGTGCCAGCAGCCATGAGGTTAAAGAGACCCAGTACTTC,CASSHEVKETQYF
.,TRBJ2-7,TRBV3-1,few,TGTGCCAGCAGCCAAGTCAACCACGAGCAGTACTTC,CASSQVNHEQYF
.,TRBJ1-4,TRBV4-3,few,TGCGCCAGCAGCCAAGTGGTATATGGCAGGGGTTATAATGAAAAACTGTTTTTT,CASSQVVYGRGYNEKLFF
.,TRBJ2-1,TRBV4-2,many,TGTGCCAGCAGCGGTGTTTCGGAGTATGAGCAGTTCTTC,CASSGVSEYEQFF
.,TRBJ2-1,TRBV29-1,few,TGCAGCGTGGCCCGGCAGCAGAACAATGAGCAGTTCTTC,CSVARQQNNEQFF
.,TRBJ2-3,TRBV5-1,.,TGCGCCAGCAGCTGGACCGTCCCGGATGGCACAGATACGCAGTATTTT,CASSWTVPDGTDTQYF
.,TRBJ2-1,TRBV20-1,many,TGCAGTGCTTGGACGGACTACAATGAGCAGTTCTTC,CSAWTDYNEQFF
TRBD1,TRBJ1-2,TRBV6-1,many,TGTGCCAGCAGCTCAACCGGGACAGGGGTTAACACCTTC,CASSSTGTGVNTF
.,TRBJ2-1,TRBV7-2,.,TGTGCCTCTCGGAGGCCCCCTGGGGGTGAGCAGTTCTTC,CASRRPPGGEQFF
TRBD2,TRBJ2-3,TRBV5-1,few,TGCGCCAGCAGCTCGCGGGGGGCGCGCGCCACAGATACGCAGTATTTT,CASSSRGARATDTQYF
.,TRBJ1-6,TRBV7-2,many,TGTGCCAGCAGCCTGATAGTTCTATCACCCCTCCACTTT,CASSLIVLSPLHF
.,TRBJ1-6,TRBV20-1,.,TGCAGTGCTAGAGATCAGGTACGAGGCGTAAATTCACCCCTCCACTTT,CSARDQVRGVNSPLHF
.,TRBJ2-1,TRBV9,.,TGTGCCAGCAGCGTAGGCCCTAGTTCCTACAATGAGCAGTTCTTC,CASSVGPSSYNEQFF
TRBD1,TRBJ2-2,TRBV7-2,few,TGTGCCAGCACGCCACAGGGGGCGAGCACCGGGGAGCTGTTTTTT,CASTPQGASTGELFF
.,TRBJ2-3,TRBV9,many,TGTGCCAGCAGCCCCCCGACAGGCACAGATACGCAGTATTTT,CASSPPTGTDTQYF
TRBD1,TRBJ2-1,TRBV7-2,many,TGTGCCAGCAGCGAAGGGACAGGGGTTATCAATGAGCAGTTCTTC,CASSEGTGVINEQFF
.,TRBJ2-3,TRBV20-1,many,TGCAGTGCTACGACAGAGACACGCACAGATACGCAGTATTTT,CSATTETRTDTQYF
.,TRBJ2-1,TRBV7-2,few,TGTGCCAGCAGCTTAAGTCTAGCTCCTACAAATGAGCAGTTCTTC,CASSLSLAPTNEQFF
.,TRBJ2-7,TRBV6-2/TRBV6-3,few,TGTGCCAGCAGTTTACTTGACAAAGTCGAGCAGTACTTC,CASSLLDKVEQYF
.,TRBJ2-3,TRBV10-3,.,TGTGCCATCAGTGCCAGGGACACAGATACGCAGTATTTT,CAISARDTDTQYF
TRBD2,TRBJ2-2,TRBV20-1,many,TGCAGTGCGAGAAGCGGGGCCACGAACACCGGGGAGCTGTTTTTT,CSARSGATNTGELFF
TRBD1,TRBJ2-1,TRBV3-1,many,TGTGCCAGCAGCCAAGATCGGAGGACAGGGGACAATGAGCAGTTCTTC,CASSQDRRTGDNEQFF
TRBD1,TRBJ2-6,TRBV6-1,few,TGTGCCAGCAGCTTCCGGGACAGCTCTGGGGCCAACGTCCTGACTTTC,CASSFRDSSGANVLTF
.,TRBJ2-5,TRBV4-1,many,TGCGCCAGCAGCCAAGATCAGGTCCGGGTTGAGACCCAGTACTTC,CASSQDQVRVETQYF
.,TRBJ2-5,TRBV11-2,.,TGTGCCAGCAGCTTACGCCTAGCTGAGACCCAGTACTTC,CASSLRLAETQYF
.,TRBJ1-2,TRBV5-4,.,TGTGCCAGCAGGATAAGTGGTTCGGGGAACTATGGCTACACCTTC,CASRISGSGNYGYTF
TRBD2,TRBJ2-1,TRBV19,many,TGTGCCAGTAGTATAGAAGGAGCGGGGAGCTCCTACAATGAGCAGTTCTTC,CASSIEGAGSSYNEQFF
.,TRBJ2-1,TRBV12-3/TRBV12-4,many,TGTGCCAGCAGTTTTTACGGGCAAGATAGGAATGAGCAGTTCTTC,CASSFYGQDRNEQFF
TRBD1,TRBJ2-2,TRBV29-1,few,TGCAGCGTTCGGACAGGGAACACCGGGGAGCTGTTTTTT,CSVRTGNTGELFF
.,TRBJ2-1,TRBV7-9,.,TGTGCCAGCAGTTCTCAGGAACTTCATACCTCCTACAATGAGCAGTTCTTC,CASSSQELHTSYNEQFF
.,TRBJ1-3,TRBV29-1,many,TGCAGCGTTGAAGATGGAGATGGAAACACCATATATTTT,CSVEDGDGNTIYF
.,TRBJ1-2,TRBV6-5,.,TGTGCCAGCAATTTACAGGCAGGGTCAGACTATGGCTACACCTTC,CASNLQAGSDYGYTF
.,TRBJ1-1,TRBV2,many,TGTGCCAGCAGTGAACAGGGTCCCGCTGAAGCTTTCTTT,CASSEQGPAEAFF
TRBD1,TRBJ1-1,TRBV5-1,.,TGCGCCAGCAGCGTGCTCCCACAGGGGAGTAACACTGAAGCTTTCTTT,CASSVLPQGSNTEAFF
.,TRBJ1-6,TRBV7-6,.,TGTGCCAGTGGGGGTCGATATAATTCACCCCTCCACTTT,CASGGRYNSPLHF